The 27 T cell receptor beta chains in this list originate from one sample, sequenced in a study of beta chain features in type 1 diabetes. Expressed TCRB transcripts were sequenced because the isolated RNA had all been reverse transcribed beforehand. Some clones are missing from TCRdb's copy, which holds only in-frame ones; the method was immunoSEQ multiplex PCR. The table has fewer than 550,000 clones, approximately 10% seen once. The specimen sequenced was naive CD4+ T cells from blood. All receptors come from a young woman in good health.

This clone was detected only once. The chain couples TRBV7-8 to TRBJ2-7; 10 positions match TRBD1. With 7 bases clipped from V and 4 bases from J, the junction kept 10 bases outside the gene matches. Germline CDR1 SGHVS, CDR2 FQNEAQ. The CDR3 contains 15 residues. In DNA, the CDR3 is TGTGCCAGCAACCCAGGGGGACAGGGGAATTACGAGCAGTACTTC. This translates into CASNPGGQGNYEQYF. The full variable domain, completed using reference TRBV7-8 and TRBJ2-7, is GAGVSQSPRYKVAKRGQDVALRCDPISGHVSLFWYQQALGQGPEFLTYFQNEAQLDKSGLPSDRFFAERPEGSVSTLKIQRTQQEDSAVYLCASNPGGQGNYEQYFGPGTRLTVT.

This rearrangement joins TRBV7-3 to TRBJ2-1; D is uncertain. The V gene lost 5 bases and the J gene lost 2 bases, with 7 bases spanning the gap. CDR3 length: 13 amino acids. Germline values: CDR1 SGHTA, CDR2 FQGTGA. The CDR3 coding sequence is TGTGCCAGCAGCACCCACACCTACAATGAGCAGTTCTTC. Amino acid sequence: CASSTHTYNEQFF.

This clone was seen repeatedly, ten times or more. V gene TRBV30 combines with J gene TRBJ2-1; no clear D gene. V dropped 5 bases and J dropped 8 bases, with 7 bases sitting between them. Germline-derived CDR1 and CDR2 are GTSNPN and SVGIG (reference sequence). This CDR3 is built from 10 residues. CDR3 protein: CAWGRYEQFF. The CDR3 bases are TGTGCCTGGGGAAGGTATGAGCAGTTCTTC.

This clone was observed once. Mismatch with germline at one junction end may stem from a read error. V and J are TRBV9 and TRBJ2-2, with a possible D match to TRBD2 (6 bases). Germline loops: CDR1 SGDLS, CDR2 YYNGEE. The CDR3 runs to 15 residues. CDR3 nucleotides: TGTGCCAGCAGCGTAGCCCGGCGGGGCACCGGGGAGCCGTTTTTT. It encodes CASSVARRGTGEPFF.

The chain uses TRBV10-2 and TRBJ2-7, with D unresolved. Germline V gene sequence: CDR1 WSHSY, CDR2 SAAADI. The V and J ends lost 3 bases and 0 bases respectively, with 6 bases between them. The CDR3 spans 13 residues. DNA of the CDR3: TGCGCCAGCAGTGACCCTGCCTCCTACGAGCAGTACGTC. Translating gives CASSDPASYEQYV.

The genes are TRBV5-1 and TRBJ2-1; no reliable D call. The CDR3 sequence is 14 residues long. Per the germline V gene, CDR1 is SGHRS and CDR2 is YFSETQ. V was shortened by 0 bases and J by 5 bases, with 9 bases between the two germline ends. The CDR3 region has the DNA TGCGCCAGCAGCTTGGGGACGGAGAACAATGAGCAGTTCTTC. This sequence encodes CASSLGTENNEQFF.

Only a few counts were recorded for this clone. This rearrangement joins TRBV1 to TRBJ1-1. TRBV1 is described as a pseudogene. The CDR3 sequence is 12 residues long. CDR3 in amino acids: CTSSQGSPEAFF. For the CDR3, the DNA is TGCACCAGCAGCCAAGGGTCCCCTGAAGCTTTCTTT.

The chain links TRBV19 to TRBJ1-5; D possibly corresponds to TRBD1 (5 bases). CDR1 is LNHDA and CDR2 is SQIVND in the germline V gene (reference sequence). The CDR3 extends over 16 amino acids. V shed 1 base and J shed 7 bases, with 17 bases lying between them. The CDR3 sequence is CASSIVGKGVGQPQHF. CDR3 coding DNA: TGTGCCAGTAGTATAGTCGGGAAAGGGGTAGGACAGCCCCAGCATTTT.

In its sample, this clone was seen a few times. The rearrangement links TRBV9 to TRBJ1-5, with D unclear. Germline CDR1 and CDR2: SGDLS and YYNGEE. V lost 2 bases to trimming and J lost 4 bases, with 13 bases between them. This CDR3 has 15 amino acids. The CDR3: CASSVTDKGNQPQHF. In nucleotides, the CDR3 is TGTGCCAGCAGCGTGACGGATAAAGGAAATCAGCCCCAGCATTTT.

The CDR3 coding sequence is TGTGCCACCCAAGGGCAGTTGAACACTGAAGCTTTCTTT. It encodes CATQGQLNTEAFF. This chain connects TRBV7-6 to TRBJ1-1, with no clear D. CDR3 length: 13 amino acids. The germline V gene has CDR1 SGHVS and CDR2 FNYEAQ. With 10 bases removed from V and 0 bases from J, the gap between germline ends came to 12 bases. Complete variable domain (other parts from reference TRBV7-6 and TRBJ1-1): GAGVSQSPRYKVTKRGQDVALRCDPISGHVSLYWYRQALGQGPEFLTYFNYEAQQDKSGLPNDRFSAERPEGSISTLTIQRTEQRDSAMYRCATQGQLNTEAFFGQGTRLTVV.

A few counts support this clone. For the CDR3, the DNA is TGTGCCATCAGTGAGTCGACGGGTCTAGCGTCTACCTACGAGCAGTACGTC. Protein product: CAISESTGLASTYEQYV. The J gene is TRBJ2-7, the V gene TRBV10-3; D is perhaps TRBD2 (6 bases). This CDR3 spans 17 amino acids. The germline V gene encodes CDR1 ENHRY and CDR2 SYGVKD. The V end was cut by 0 bases, the J end by 2 bases, with 17 bases between.

This clone was detected a few times. The V gene is TRBV29-1, the J gene TRBJ2-3, with 7 bases lining up with TRBD1. The V and J ends lost 4 bases and 3 bases, in that order; junction bases with no gene match: 4. The CDR3 has 13 residues. Germline CDR1 SQVTM, CDR2 ANQGSEA. The chain's CDR3 is CSVVRQGTDTQYF. In DNA, the CDR3 is TGCAGCGTTGTGAGACAGGGTACAGATACGCAGTATTTT.

On this clone: Other DNA sequences in this sample translate to the same CDR3. This chain uses TRBV28 with TRBJ2-7; TRBD1 or TRBD2 may be the D gene (5 bases each). The CDR3 contains 13 residues. The V and J ends lost 4 bases and 2 bases respectively, with 9 bases between them. CDR1 and CDR2 (germline): MDHEN, SYDVKM. The chain's CDR3 is CASSSGGTYEQYV. The CDR3, as DNA: TGTGCCAGCAGTTCTGGGGGTACCTACGAGCAGTACGTC.

This clone was found a few times. The rearrangement joins TRBV4-1 to TRBJ2-2; D remains unclear. CDR1 is MGHRA and CDR2 is YSYEKL in the germline V gene. The V end lost 0 bases, the J end lost 4 bases, and 6 bases lay between the germline ends. The CDR3 runs to 14 residues. In nucleotides, the CDR3 is TGCGCCAGCAGCCAAGAGTGGTTCACCGGGGAGCTGTTTTTT. Protein sequence: CASSQEWFTGELFF.

The V and J genes are TRBV20-1 and TRBJ2-4; no reliable D call. This CDR3 contains 11 residues. Germline CDR1 is DFQATT and CDR2 is SNEGSKA (reference sequence). V shed 6 bases and J shed 16 bases, with 19 bases lying between them. The CDR3 DNA is TGCAGTGCCTCACCCGGAGAAACCGGATACTTC. As protein: CSASPGETGYF.

The table lists this clone with a few counts. The V and J genes are TRBV5-1 and TRBJ2-1; weak D call: TRBD2 (5 bases). The CDR3 totals 14 residues. The V and J ends lost 4 bases and 0 bases respectively, with 8 bases between them. The germline gives CDR1 SGHRS, CDR2 YFSETQ. CDR3 nucleotide sequence: TGCGCCAGCAGCACCCGGGACTCCTACAATGAGCAGTTCTTC. As protein: CASSTRDSYNEQFF.

In this sample, this clone turned up a few times. The V and J genes are TRBV7-2 and TRBJ2-5; 7 bases match TRBD1. V gave up 5 bases and J gave up 4 bases; unmatched junction bases: 7. Germline assignment: CDR1 SGHTA and CDR2 FQGNSA. The CDR3 runs 14 residues. In DNA form, the CDR3 reads TGTGCCAGCAGCCCGGGACAGAGGGGAGAGACCCAGTACTTC. Protein sequence: CASSPGQRGETQYF.

This rearrangement joins TRBV4-3 to TRBJ2-3; 7 nucleotides agree with TRBD2. There are 18 residues in the CDR3. Unmatched junction bases numbered 20, after V lost 4 bases and J lost 7 bases. Germline-derived CDR1 and CDR2 are LGHNA and YSLEER. In DNA form, the CDR3 reads TGCGCCAGCAGCCCGAGGGCAGGTGGCGGGACTAAGCAACATACGCAGTATTTT. Translation gives CASSPRAGGGTKQHTQYF.

This chain connects TRBV5-1 to TRBJ2-5, with 11 positions matching TRBD2. This CDR3 region has 16 residues. The junction had 12 bases not matched to a gene; V was cut back by 1 base and J by 10 bases. Germline V gene data show CDR1 as SGHRS and CDR2 as YFSETQ. The DNA for the CDR3 is TGCGCCAGCAGCTTGACCGGGACTAGCGGCCTAGGTGGCCAGTACTTC. Its protein is CASSLTGTSGLGGQYF.

The chain has TRBV7-8 and TRBJ2-3; possible D gene TRBD2, 5 bases. The CDR3 covers 16 residues. V gave up 1 base and J gave up 1 base, with 12 bases separating them. Germline V gene lookup returns CDR1 SGHVS and CDR2 FQNEAQ. CDR3 sequence reads: CASSLVAGPGTDTQYF. CDR3 coding DNA: TGTGCCAGCAGCTTAGTTGCGGGCCCCGGCACAGATACGCAGTATTTT.

This clone was picked up a small number of times. The chain has TRBV4-3 and TRBJ1-1; the D is unclear. V gave up 1 base and J gave up 0 bases, with 9 bases separating them. The CDR3 extends over 15 amino acids. Germline CDR1 and CDR2: LGHNA and YSLEER. CDR3 residues: CASSQGTGMNTEAFF. DNA for the CDR3: TGCGCCAGCAGCCAAGGAACGGGGATGAACACTGAAGCTTTCTTT.

The chain carries TRBV15 and TRBJ2-1; D remains unclear. Trimming shortened V by 0 bases and J by 2 bases, and 8 bases separated the two germline ends. Germline V CDR1 and CDR2: LNHNV, YYDKDF (reference sequence). The CDR3 runs 15 residues. This chain's CDR3 is CATSREPRTYNEQFF. The CDR3 DNA is TGTGCCACCAGCAGAGAGCCGAGGACCTACAATGAGCAGTTCTTC. The entire variable domain, with the rest obtained from reference TRBV15 and TRBJ2-1, is as follows: DAMVIQNPRYQVTQFGKPVTLSCSQTLNHNVMYWYQQKSSQAPKLLFHYYDKDFNNEADTPDNFQSRRPNTSFCFLDIRSPGLGDTAMYLCATSREPRTYNEQFFGPGTRLTVL.

This chain links TRBV30 with TRBJ2-7; D may be TRBD1 (6 bases). This CDR3 has 16 residues. V was cut by 1 base and J by 2 bases, with 18 bases left in between. Germline CDR1 is GTSNPN and CDR2 is SVGIG (reference sequence). The CDR3 protein is CAWSADYRDVAYEQYF. Here the CDR3 DNA reads TGTGCCTGGAGTGCCGATTACAGGGACGTCGCCTACGAGCAGTACTTC.

The V call is TRBV29-1, the J call TRBJ2-3, with a tentative D call TRBD2 (5 bases). The V gene's germline CDR1 is SQVTM and CDR2 ANQGSEA. The CDR3 length is 16 residues. V lost 4 bases and J 0 bases, leaving 17 bases between the germline ends. The CDR3 protein is CSVGWRGPASTDTQYF. CDR3 bases: TGCAGCGTTGGGTGGCGAGGGCCGGCGAGCACAGATACGCAGTATTTT.

This clone has only a few counts. The chain joins TRBV30 to TRBJ1-2; D unclear. The V end lost 1 base, the J end lost 5 bases, and 11 bases lay between the germline ends. Looked up from germline, CDR1 is GTSNPN and CDR2 is SVGIG (reference sequence). The CDR3 sequence is 13 residues long. The CDR3 DNA reads as TGTGCCTGGAGTGGACGGGTTACTTATGGCTACACCTTC. It yields the protein CAWSGRVTYGYTF.

The chain is built from TRBV4-1 and TRBJ2-3, with 9 nucleotides matching TRBD1. V shed 3 bases, J shed 4 bases, and the junction held 2 bases outside the gene matches. Germline CDR1 MGHRA, CDR2 YSYEKL. The CDR3 runs to 14 residues. CDR3 bases: TGCGCCAGCAGCCAGGACAGGGGCGCAGATACGCAGTATTTT. This codes for CASSQDRGADTQYF.

In its sample, this clone was seen a few times. The genes are TRBV4-2 and TRBJ1-2; D gene ambiguous. Germline CDR1 LGHNA, CDR2 YNFKEQ. Trimming pared 0 bases from V and 2 bases from J, leaving 10 bases between. The CDR3 runs 15 residues. Here the CDR3 DNA reads TGTGCCAGCAGCCAAGAAGGCTCAGCGAACTATGGCTACACCTTC. The encoded protein is CASSQEGSANYGYTF.